Listed here are 25 T cell receptor beta chains from one sample, sequenced in a study of tumor and adjacent non-tumor tissue in lung cancer. TCRbeta libraries were built with three rounds of nested PCR, modified from ARM-PCR. TCRdb reprocessed the multiplex PCR reads with MiXCR, giving one entry per CDR3 protein. Altogether tens of thousands of distinct CDR3 sequences are present, roughly two thirds being singletons, with the ten largest covering about 20%. No cell sorting was done before RNA was extracted from the tissue. More than 3 cm separated this lung sample from the edge of the tumor. Source material: distant non-tumor lung tissue. Source of these receptors: a middle-aged woman with non-small cell lung cancer.

This clonotype was seen repeatedly, ten times or more. The rearrangement links TRBV4-1 to TRBJ1-2, with D possibly being TRBD1 (5 bases). CDR3 length: 16 amino acids. Germline V gene data show CDR1 as MGHRA and CDR2 as YSYEKL. Trimming stripped 1 base from V and 7 bases from J, with 19 bases between. The CDR3 reads CASSQAFREGSSGYTF. The CDR3 DNA is TGCGCCAGCAGCCAAGCTTTTCGCGAGGGGTCGAGTGGCTACACCTTC.

This clonotype was found many times. The chain has TRBV5-6 and TRBJ1-2; D ambiguous. V shed 2 bases and J shed 0 bases, with 11 bases lying between them. The CDR3 extends over 15 amino acids. Per germline, CDR1 SGHDT and CDR2 YYEEEE. The CDR3 DNA reads TGTGCCAGCAGCTTTTGGGGTATTACTAACTATGGCTACACCTTC. This translates into CASSFWGITNYGYTF.

This clonotype was seen more than once but under ten times. A much larger clone is a single base away; this may be a read error. The gene calls are TRBV7-8 and TRBJ1-1; D is unresolved. Germline-derived CDR1 and CDR2 are SGHVS and FQNEAQ. CDR3 length equals 14 residues. Trimming cost V 2 bases and J 5 bases, with 12 bases left between them. The CDR3, as DNA: TGTGCCAGCAGCTTACGGGTCAACGGGACTGAAGCTTTCTTT. It yields the protein CASSLRVNGTEAFF.

Worth noting for this clonotype: A read error is possible here, since a much larger clone lies one base away. The CDR3 nucleotides are TGCAGCGTTTCCCCGGTCTTGGGCTATGGCTACAGCTTC. Protein product: CSVSPVLGYGYSF. This chain uses TRBV29-1 with TRBJ1-2, with D uncertain. Germline CDR1 reads SQVTM; CDR2 reads ANQGSEA. This CDR3 has 13 amino acids.

This clonotype was seen once. Here the CDR3 omits its conserved ending phenylalanine or tryptophan, so a read error is the likely source. The limits of the CDR3 on the DNA are not certain, so only TCRdb's listed CDR3 is given. J is TRBJ2-1 and V is TRBV4-2; the D call of TRBD1 is as the table states it, not checked on the DNA. Counting both end residues, the CDR3 totals 14 amino acids. The germline V gene encodes CDR1 LGHNA and CDR2 YNFKEQ. CDR3 region: CASSQGDRNNEQLL.

This clonotype was seen many times. This rearrangement joins TRBV25-1 to TRBJ1-1; perhaps TRBD1 as D (6 bases). Trimming left V 3 bases short and J 10 bases short, with 18 bases between. The germline V gene encodes CDR1 MGHDK and CDR2 SYGVNS. The CDR3 loop spans 14 amino acids. The CDR3 loop is CASSDPTGSPGAFF. CDR3 nucleotides: TGTGCCAGCAGTGACCCTACAGGGTCCCCAGGAGCTTTCTTT.

This chain links TRBV28 with TRBJ2-4, with a tentative D call TRBD1 (5 bases). The CDR3 runs to 16 residues. The germline gives CDR1 MDHEN, CDR2 SYDVKM. Trimming pared 7 bases from V and 7 bases from J, leaving 23 bases between. The CDR3 nucleotides read TGTGCCAGCAATTTCCCCTCGGATAGGGGTTGGAACATTCAGTACTTC. Amino acids: CASNFPSDRGWNIQYF.

Turning to this clonotype: Just one base apart from a much larger clone, this may be a read error. The CDR3 end shows no conserved phenylalanine or tryptophan, and so a read error is likely. This chain joins TRBV24-1 and TRBJ2-3; 9 bases line up with TRBD1. Trimming removed 7 bases from V and 3 bases from J; junction bases left unmatched: 1. The CDR3 loop spans 13 amino acids. Germline V CDR1 and CDR2: KGHDR, SFDVKD. The CDR3 protein is CATRDRGTDTQYS. The CDR3 nucleotides are TGTGCCACCAGGGACAGGGGAACAGATACGCAGTATTCT.

This clonotype has only a few counts. A read error may be the cause here, since a much bigger clone is one base away. This rearrangement joins TRBV20-1 to TRBJ1-5; TRBD1 might be the D (6 bases). CDR3 length: 13 residues. Germline loops: CDR1 DFQATT, CDR2 SNEGSKA (reference sequence). V was shortened by 6 bases and J by 9 bases, with 18 bases between the two germline ends. CDR3 nucleotide sequence: TGCAGTGCGGAAGGGACAAATTGGGGGCCCCAGCATTTT. The encoded protein is CSAEGTNWGPQHF.

About this clonotype itself: This clone may be a read error of a much larger clone one base away. The chain joins TRBV6-1 to TRBJ1-5, with D perhaps TRBD1 (5 bases). Germline loops: CDR1 MNHNS, CDR2 SASEGT. This CDR3 contains 17 residues. The CDR3 loop is CASRDQPAGHSNQPRHF. Here the CDR3 DNA reads TGTGCCAGCCGGGACCAACCCGCGGGGCATAGCAATCAGCCCCGGCATTTT.

This clonotype has ten or more counts. This chain links TRBV6-1 with TRBJ1-2, with D tentatively TRBD1 (5 bases). Trimming pared 7 bases from V and 2 bases from J, leaving 14 bases between. The CDR3 has 14 residues. Germline V gene sequence: CDR1 MNHNS, CDR2 SASEGT. The CDR3 nucleotides read TGTGCCAGCACCCGGGGGATGAGGAACTATGGCTACACCTTC. Amino acids: CASTRGMRNYGYTF.

As concerns this clonotype: A read error may explain this, as a much larger clone is one base away. The chain is built from TRBV28 and TRBJ2-5, with D possibly matching TRBD1 (5 bases). V was trimmed by 8 bases and J by 3 bases, leaving 19 bases between them. CDR1 is MDHEN, CDR2 SYDVKM, per germline. The CDR3 runs to 15 residues. CDR3 nucleotides: TGTGCCAGCGCTCTGACAGAGGTCAAGAAAGAGACCCAGTACTTC. Protein: CASALTEVKKETQYF.

The chain joins TRBV7-9 to TRBJ1-5; no clear D gene. The germline V gene encodes CDR1 SEHNR and CDR2 FQNEAQ (reference sequence). CDR3 length equals 13 residues. The germline V and J ends were trimmed by 2 bases and 9 bases, with 11 bases remaining between them. The CDR3 reads CASSLSRGRPQHF. In nucleotides, the CDR3 is TGTGCCAGCAGCTTAAGTAGAGGGAGGCCCCAGCATTTT.

A note on this clonotype: At one of its ends the junction is not consistent with the germline gene, which may arise from a read error. V and J are TRBV7-3 and TRBJ2-5; no firm D call. The CDR3 has 14 residues. CDR1 is SGHTA and CDR2 is FQGTGA in the germline V gene. The CDR3 here is CVSSLWGYAETQYF. The CDR3 DNA follows: TGTGTCAGCAGCTTATGGGGTTACGCAGAGACGCAGTACTTC.

The chain links TRBV12-3 or TRBV12-4 to TRBJ2-2; no clear D gene. The V and J ends lost 6 bases and 4 bases respectively, with 12 bases between them. This CDR3 spans 14 amino acids. In DNA, the CDR3 is TGTGCCAGCAGGGGCAGCGCAGCCACCGGGGAGCTGTTTTTT. It translates to CASRGSAATGELFF.

CDR3 DNA: TGTGCCTCCCATGAACCAGGGCGGGGGGCTAACTATGGCTACACCTTC. Translated, it gives CASHEPGRGANYGYTF. The chain employs TRBV30 and TRBJ1-2; D is perhaps TRBD1 (5 bases). Looked up from germline, CDR1 is GTSNPN and CDR2 is SVGIG (reference sequence). V was pared by 7 bases and J by 0 bases, with 21 bases between. The CDR3 runs 16 residues. Full variable domain (missing parts from reference TRBV30 and TRBJ1-2): SQTIHQWPATLVQPVGSPLSLECTVEGTSNPNLYWYRQAAGRGLQLLFYSVGIGQISSEVPQNLSASRPQDRQFILSSKKLLLSDSGFYLCASHEPGRGANYGYTFGSGTRLTVV.

This clonotype is large by share. CDR3 DNA: TGTGCCAGCAGCCCCGCTGCTGGGGCCAACGTCCTGACTTTC. This codes for CASSPAAGANVLTF. This chain uses TRBV11-2 with TRBJ2-6; D not resolved. From germline, CDR1 is SGHAT and CDR2 FQNNGV. The length of the CDR3 is 14 residues. V dropped 5 bases and J dropped 2 bases, with 7 bases sitting between them.

This clonotype rates as medium-sized. The chain couples TRBV11-2 to TRBJ2-7; D remains ambiguous. From germline, CDR1 is SGHAT and CDR2 FQNNGV. This CDR3 has 12 residues. The V end lost 1 base, the J end lost 6 bases, and 7 bases lay between the germline ends. The CDR3 sequence is CASSLGGAEQYF. DNA for the CDR3: TGTGCCAGCAGCTTAGGGGGTGCCGAGCAGTACTTC.

The rearrangement uses TRBV4-1 and TRBJ2-7; D might be TRBD2 (6 bases). V was cut by 4 bases and J by 0 bases, with 13 bases left in between. The CDR3 totals 15 residues. Germline V gene lookup returns CDR1 MGHRA and CDR2 YSYEKL. CDR3 DNA sequence: TGCGCCAGCAGCCCAAGCGGGTGTAGCTCCTACGAGCAGTACTTC. Translated, it gives CASSPSGCSSYEQYF.

As regards this clonotype: At one end, the junction sequence differs from germline, possibly due to a read error. The gene calls are TRBV11-2 and TRBJ2-3; D is ambiguous. The CDR3 sequence is 14 residues long. The germline gives CDR1 SGHAT, CDR2 FQNNGV. In DNA form, the CDR3 reads TGTACCAGCTGCCCTCTAAGCGCGGCAGACACGCAGTATTTT. This gives the protein CTSCPLSAADTQYF. Variable domain in full (rest from reference TRBV11-2 and TRBJ2-3): EAGVAQSPRYKIIEKRQSVAFWCNPISGHATLYWYQQILGQGPKLLIQFQNNGVVDDSQLPKDRFSAERLKGVDSTLKIQPAKLEDSAVYLCTSCPLSAADTQYFGPGTRLTVL.

As to this clonotype: Because it lacks the conserved phenylalanine or tryptophan at the end, this CDR3 is likely a read error. The limits of the CDR3 on the DNA are not certain, so only TCRdb's listed CDR3 is given. The genes are TRBV11-2 and TRBJ2-4; the D call of TRBD2 is as the table states it, not checked on the DNA. The CDR3 is made up of 16 amino acids, end residues included. The germline CDR1 and CDR2 sequences are SGHAT and FQNNGV. The CDR3 spells CANSPLTSGRDNIQYL.

The rearrangement joins TRBV11-2 to TRBJ1-2, with 9 bases fitting TRBD1. This CDR3 is 13 amino acids long. Germline V lookup: CDR1 SGHAT, CDR2 FQNNGV. V shed 6 bases, J shed 6 bases, and the junction held 5 bases outside the gene matches. As DNA, the CDR3 is TGTGCCAGCAGTCGGACAGGGGTTAATGGCTACACCTTC. Translating gives CASSRTGVNGYTF. The full variable domain, its missing parts supplied by reference TRBV11-2 and TRBJ1-2, is EAGVAQSPRYKIIEKRQSVAFWCNPISGHATLYWYQQILGQGPKLLIQFQNNGVVDDSQLPKDRFSAERLKGVDSTLKIQPAKLEDSAVYLCASSRTGVNGYTFGSGTRLTVV.

This clonotype has ten or more counts. The rearrangement joins TRBV5-1 to TRBJ2-1, with TRBD2 matching 13 bases. Germline CDR1 is SGHRS and CDR2 is YFSETQ. The CDR3 has 17 amino acids. The junction had 4 bases not matched to a gene; V was cut back by 0 bases and J by 4 bases. The CDR3: CASSLAPGLAGYNEQFF. The CDR3 nucleotides read TGCGCCAGCAGCTTGGCGCCGGGACTAGCGGGGTACAATGAGCAGTTCTTC.

The chain uses TRBV20-1 and TRBJ2-3; D is ambiguous. Germline values: CDR1 DFQATT, CDR2 SNEGSKA (reference sequence). There are 15 residues in the CDR3. V was cut by 3 bases and J by 0 bases, with 13 bases left in between. The CDR3 region is CSARALTGSTDTQYF. The CDR3 coding sequence is TGCAGTGCTAGGGCCCTTACCGGTAGCACAGATACGCAGTATTTT.

This clonotype was seen more than once but under ten times. Since a much larger clone is just one base distant, this may be a read error. The chain couples TRBV29-1 to TRBJ1-2; D perhaps matches TRBD1 (5 bases). Looked up from germline, CDR1 is SQVTM and CDR2 is ANQGSEA. This CDR3 has 12 residues. The V and J ends lost 6 bases and 7 bases respectively, with 15 bases between them. Here the CDR3 reads CSVRGRRGGYTF. DNA of the CDR3: TGCAGCGTGAGGGGCCGGAGAGGTGGCTACACCTTC.